This T cell receptor beta chain derives from a study of early T cells in non-severe SARS-CoV-2 infection. General study findings and limits: VDJdb matching, biased toward anti-spike CD8 responses, missed private and CD4 specificities.

The germline V and J ends were trimmed by 5 bases and 4 bases, with 18 bases remaining between them. Germline CDR1 and CDR2: SGHVS and FQNEAQ. The CDR3 is made up of 16 amino acids. MiXCR, applied by TCRdb to the 5' RACE reads, yields one record per CDR3 protein. The table has some 80,000 distinct CDR3 sequences, around 10% seen once. On this clonotype itself: What it binds is not known.

The chain couples TRBV7-8 to TRBJ2-1, with D possibly TRBD2 on 6 matching bases. The sequence was obtained from an adult who was a healthcare worker with PCR-confirmed SARS-CoV-2 infection or an uninfected control (not recorded which). The donor label of this sample is uncertain. The sample in question was whole blood, obtained at baseline. The CDR3 spells CASSPVGGVIYNEQFF. The CDR3 region has the DNA TGTGCCAGCAGCCCCGTTGGCGGGGTTATTTACAATGAGCAGTTCTTC.